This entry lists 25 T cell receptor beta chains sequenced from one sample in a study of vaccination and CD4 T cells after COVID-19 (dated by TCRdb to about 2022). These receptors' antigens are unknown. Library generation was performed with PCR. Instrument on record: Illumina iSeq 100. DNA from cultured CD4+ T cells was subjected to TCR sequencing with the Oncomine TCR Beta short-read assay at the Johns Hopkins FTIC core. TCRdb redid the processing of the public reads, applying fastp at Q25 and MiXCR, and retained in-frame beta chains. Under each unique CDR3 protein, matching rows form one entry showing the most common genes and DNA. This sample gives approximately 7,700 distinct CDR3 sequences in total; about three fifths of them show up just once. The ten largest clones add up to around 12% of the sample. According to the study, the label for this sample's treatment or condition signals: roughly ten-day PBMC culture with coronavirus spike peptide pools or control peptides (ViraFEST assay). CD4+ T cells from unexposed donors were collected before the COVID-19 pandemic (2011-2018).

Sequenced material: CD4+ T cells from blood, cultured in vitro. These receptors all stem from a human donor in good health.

The CDR3 spells CASSQQIPGLLPDTQYF. The CDR3 nucleotides are TGTGCCAGCAGCCAGCAAATTCCGGGACTACTTCCAGATACGCAGTATTTT. The rearrangement uses TRBV12-3 or TRBV12-4 and TRBJ2-3; 7 positions agree with TRBD2. The CDR3 has 17 amino acids. Trimming removed 6 bases from V and 4 bases from J; junction bases left unmatched: 16.

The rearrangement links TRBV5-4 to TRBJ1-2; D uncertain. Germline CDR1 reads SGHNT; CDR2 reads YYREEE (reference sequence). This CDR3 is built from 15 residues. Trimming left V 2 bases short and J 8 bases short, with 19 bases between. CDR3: CASSFGKGMMIGYTF. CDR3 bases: TGTGCCAGCAGCTTCGGTAAGGGAATGATGATCGGCTACACCTTC.

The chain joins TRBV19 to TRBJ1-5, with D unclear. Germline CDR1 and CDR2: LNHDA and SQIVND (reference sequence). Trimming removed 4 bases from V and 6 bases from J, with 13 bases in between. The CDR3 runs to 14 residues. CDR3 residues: CASSNPGQIQPQHF. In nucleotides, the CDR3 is TGTGCCAGTAGTAACCCCGGCCAGATTCAGCCCCAGCATTTT. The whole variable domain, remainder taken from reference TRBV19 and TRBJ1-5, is DGGITQSPKYLFRKEGQNVTLSCEQNLNHDAMYWYRQDPGQGLRLIYYSQIVNDFQKGDIAEGYSVSREKKESFPLTVTSAQKNPTAFYLCASSNPGQIQPQHFGDGTRLSIL.

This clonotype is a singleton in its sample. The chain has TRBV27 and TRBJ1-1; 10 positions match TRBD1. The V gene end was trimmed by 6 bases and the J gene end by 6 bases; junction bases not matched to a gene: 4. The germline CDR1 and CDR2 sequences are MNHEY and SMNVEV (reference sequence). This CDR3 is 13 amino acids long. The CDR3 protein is CASRDRGAAEAFF. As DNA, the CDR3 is TGTGCCAGCAGGGACAGGGGGGCCGCTGAAGCTTTCTTT.

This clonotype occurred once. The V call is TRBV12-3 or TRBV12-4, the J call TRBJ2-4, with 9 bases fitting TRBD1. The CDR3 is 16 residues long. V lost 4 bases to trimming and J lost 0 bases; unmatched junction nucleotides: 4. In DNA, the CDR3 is TGTGCCAGCAGTTCGACAGGGGGTCTAGCCAAAAACATTCAGTACTTC. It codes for CASSSTGGLAKNIQYF.

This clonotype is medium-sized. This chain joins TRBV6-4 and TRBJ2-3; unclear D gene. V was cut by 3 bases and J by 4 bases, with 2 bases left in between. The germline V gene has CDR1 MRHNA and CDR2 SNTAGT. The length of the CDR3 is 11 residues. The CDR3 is CASSEADTQYF. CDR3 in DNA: TGTGCCAGCAGTGAGGCAGATACGCAGTATTTT.

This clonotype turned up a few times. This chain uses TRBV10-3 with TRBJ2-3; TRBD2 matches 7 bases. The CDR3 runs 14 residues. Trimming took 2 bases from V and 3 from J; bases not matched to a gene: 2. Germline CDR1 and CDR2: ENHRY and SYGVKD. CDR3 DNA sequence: TGTGCCATCAGTGAGCTGGGGGGGACAGATACGCAGTATTTT. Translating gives CAISELGGTDTQYF.

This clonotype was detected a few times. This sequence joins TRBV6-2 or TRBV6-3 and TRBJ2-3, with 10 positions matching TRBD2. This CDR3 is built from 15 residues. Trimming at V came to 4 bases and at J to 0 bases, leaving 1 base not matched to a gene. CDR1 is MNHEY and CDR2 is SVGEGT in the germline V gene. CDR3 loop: CASSWTSGSTDTQYF. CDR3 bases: TGTGCCAGCAGTTGGACTAGCGGTAGCACAGATACGCAGTATTTT.

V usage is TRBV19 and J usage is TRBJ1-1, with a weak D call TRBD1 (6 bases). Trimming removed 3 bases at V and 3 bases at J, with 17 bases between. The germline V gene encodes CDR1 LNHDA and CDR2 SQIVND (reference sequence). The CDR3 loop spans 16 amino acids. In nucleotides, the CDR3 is TGTGCCAGTAGTATGGGGTTTCGGCAGGGGCACACTGAAGCTTTCTTT. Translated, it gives CASSMGFRQGHTEAFF.

CDR3 residues: CASSLGDSGNQPQHF. CDR3 nucleotide sequence: TGTGCCAGCAGCTTAGGGGACAGCGGCAATCAGCCCCAGCATTTT. The chain has TRBV7-2 and TRBJ1-5; 7 bases line up with TRBD1. From germline, CDR1 is SGHTA and CDR2 FQGNSA. J gave up 2 bases and V 1 base, and 2 bases lay outside the gene matches. CDR3 size: 15 residues.

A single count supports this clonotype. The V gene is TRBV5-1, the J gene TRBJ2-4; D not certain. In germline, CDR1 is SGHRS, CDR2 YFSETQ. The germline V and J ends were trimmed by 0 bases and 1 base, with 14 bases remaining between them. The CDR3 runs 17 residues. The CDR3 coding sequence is TGCGCCAGCAGCTTGGATCCTCGCACCGGGGCCAAAAACATTCAGTACTTC. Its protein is CASSLDPRTGAKNIQYF.

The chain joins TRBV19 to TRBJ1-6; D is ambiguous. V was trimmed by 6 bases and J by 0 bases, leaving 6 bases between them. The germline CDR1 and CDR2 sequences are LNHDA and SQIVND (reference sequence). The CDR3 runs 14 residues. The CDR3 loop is CASSESSYNSPLHF. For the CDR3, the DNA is TGTGCCAGTAGCGAGAGCTCCTATAATTCACCCCTCCACTTT.

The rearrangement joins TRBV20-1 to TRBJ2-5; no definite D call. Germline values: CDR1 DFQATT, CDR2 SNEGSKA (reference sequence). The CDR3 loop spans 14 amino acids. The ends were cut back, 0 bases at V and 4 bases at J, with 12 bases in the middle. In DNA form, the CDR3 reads TGCAGTGCTAGAGAATCCCGGCCCGCAGAGACCCAGTACTTC. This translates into CSARESRPAETQYF.

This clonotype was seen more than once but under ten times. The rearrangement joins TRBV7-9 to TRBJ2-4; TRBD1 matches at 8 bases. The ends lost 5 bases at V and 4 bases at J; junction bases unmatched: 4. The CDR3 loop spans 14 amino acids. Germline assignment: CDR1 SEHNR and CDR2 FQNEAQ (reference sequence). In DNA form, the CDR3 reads TGTGCCAGCAGCCCAGGGGGCTCTAAAAACATTCAGTACTTC. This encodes CASSPGGSKNIQYF.

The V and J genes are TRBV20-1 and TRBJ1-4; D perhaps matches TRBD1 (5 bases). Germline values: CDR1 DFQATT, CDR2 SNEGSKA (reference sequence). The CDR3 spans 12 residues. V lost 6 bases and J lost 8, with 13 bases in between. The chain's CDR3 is CSAGQGWEKLFF. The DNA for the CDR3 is TGCAGTGCGGGGCAGGGATGGGAAAAACTGTTTTTT.

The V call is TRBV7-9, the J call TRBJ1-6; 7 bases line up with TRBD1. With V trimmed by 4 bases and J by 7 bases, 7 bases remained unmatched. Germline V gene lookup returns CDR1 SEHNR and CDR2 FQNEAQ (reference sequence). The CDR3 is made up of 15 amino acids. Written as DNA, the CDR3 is TGTGCCAGCAGCTCAGGGGGGACCGCGAATTCACCCCTCCACTTT. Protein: CASSSGGTANSPLHF.

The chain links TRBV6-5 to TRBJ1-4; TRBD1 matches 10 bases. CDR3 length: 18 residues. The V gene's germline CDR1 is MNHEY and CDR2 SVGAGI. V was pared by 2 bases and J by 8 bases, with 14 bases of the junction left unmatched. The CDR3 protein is CASSYLGQGMGVGEKLFF. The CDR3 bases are TGTGCCAGCAGTTACCTGGGACAGGGGATGGGAGTAGGGGAAAAACTGTTTTTT.

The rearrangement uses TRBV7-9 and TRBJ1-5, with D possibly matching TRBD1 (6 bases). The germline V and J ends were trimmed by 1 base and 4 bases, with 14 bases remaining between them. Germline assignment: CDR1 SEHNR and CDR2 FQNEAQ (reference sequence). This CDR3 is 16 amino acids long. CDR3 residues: CASSLGQGQGNQPQHF. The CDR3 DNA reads TGTGCCAGCAGCTTAGGTCAAGGGCAGGGGAATCAGCCCCAGCATTTT.

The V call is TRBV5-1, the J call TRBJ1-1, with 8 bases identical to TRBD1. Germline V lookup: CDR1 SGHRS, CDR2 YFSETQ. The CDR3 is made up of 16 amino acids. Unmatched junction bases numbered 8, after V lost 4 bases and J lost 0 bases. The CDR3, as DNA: TGCGCCAGCAGCCCGGGGACAGGCATTATGAACACTGAAGCTTTCTTT. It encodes CASSPGTGIMNTEAFF.

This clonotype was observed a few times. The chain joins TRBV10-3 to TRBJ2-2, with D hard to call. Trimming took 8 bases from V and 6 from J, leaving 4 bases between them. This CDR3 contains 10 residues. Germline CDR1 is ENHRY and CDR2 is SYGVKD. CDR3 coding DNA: TGTGCCATCGGAGCCGGGGAGCTGTTTTTT. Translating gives CAIGAGELFF.

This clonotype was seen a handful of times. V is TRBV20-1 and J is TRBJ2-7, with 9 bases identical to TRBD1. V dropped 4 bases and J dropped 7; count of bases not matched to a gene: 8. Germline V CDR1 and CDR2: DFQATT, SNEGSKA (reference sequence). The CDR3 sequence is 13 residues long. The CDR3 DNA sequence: TGCAGTGCTATCCGACAGGGGGGAAAAGAGCAGTACTTC. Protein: CSAIRQGGKEQYF.

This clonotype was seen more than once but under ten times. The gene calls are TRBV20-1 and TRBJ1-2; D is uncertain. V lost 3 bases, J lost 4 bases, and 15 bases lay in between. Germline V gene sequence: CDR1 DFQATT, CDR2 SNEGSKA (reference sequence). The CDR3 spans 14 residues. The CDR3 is CSARSLVIGYGYTF. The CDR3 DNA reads TGCAGTGCTAGGTCCCTAGTGATCGGCTATGGCTACACCTTC.

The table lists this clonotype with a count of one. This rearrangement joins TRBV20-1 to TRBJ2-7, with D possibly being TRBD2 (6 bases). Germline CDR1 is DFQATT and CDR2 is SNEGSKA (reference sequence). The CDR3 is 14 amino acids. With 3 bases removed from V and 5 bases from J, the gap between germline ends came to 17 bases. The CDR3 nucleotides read TGCAGTGCTAGGGACGCGGGGTGGACCAACGAGCAGTACTTC. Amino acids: CSARDAGWTNEQYF.

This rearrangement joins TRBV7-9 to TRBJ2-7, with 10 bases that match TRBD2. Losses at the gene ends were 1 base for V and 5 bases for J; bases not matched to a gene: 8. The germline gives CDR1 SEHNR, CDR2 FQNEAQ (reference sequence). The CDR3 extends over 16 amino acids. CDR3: CASSLVVLAGADEQYF. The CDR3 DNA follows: TGTGCCAGCAGCTTAGTTGTCCTAGCGGGAGCGGACGAGCAGTACTTC.

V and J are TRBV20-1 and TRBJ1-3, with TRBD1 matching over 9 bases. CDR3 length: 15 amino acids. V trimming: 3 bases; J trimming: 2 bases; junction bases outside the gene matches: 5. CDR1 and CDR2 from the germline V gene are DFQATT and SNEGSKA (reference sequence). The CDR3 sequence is CSASGTGLPGNTIYF. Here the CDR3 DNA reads TGCAGTGCTAGTGGGACAGGGCTTCCTGGAAACACCATATATTTT.